The T cell receptor beta chain under discussion was sequenced for a study of cytomegalovirus exposure and HLA in healthy donors. General study points: For most TCR beta V segments, an earlier analysis put the productive rate at about 87% or about 30% of the time.

Note on this clone: Its antigen is not known.

60 Vbeta and 13 Jbeta primers were used in PCR. Sequenced by immunoSEQ multiplex PCR; TCRdb stores in-frame clones only, minus some. The sample has under 150,000 clones, about 82% seen once. The CDR3 loop spans 15 amino acids. J gave up 10 bases and V 5 bases, and 9 bases lay outside the gene matches. Germline V gene data show CDR1 as SGHTA and CDR2 as FQGNSA. The receptor was isolated from a woman in her thirties or forties in good health and CMV-seropositive. The source material was PBMCs. The gene calls are TRBV7-2 and TRBJ2-2; 11 nucleotides agree with TRBD2. This CDR3 is CASSQPTSGIVELFF. In DNA, the CDR3 is TGTGCCAGCAGCCAGCCGACTAGCGGGATCGTGGAGCTGTTTTTT.